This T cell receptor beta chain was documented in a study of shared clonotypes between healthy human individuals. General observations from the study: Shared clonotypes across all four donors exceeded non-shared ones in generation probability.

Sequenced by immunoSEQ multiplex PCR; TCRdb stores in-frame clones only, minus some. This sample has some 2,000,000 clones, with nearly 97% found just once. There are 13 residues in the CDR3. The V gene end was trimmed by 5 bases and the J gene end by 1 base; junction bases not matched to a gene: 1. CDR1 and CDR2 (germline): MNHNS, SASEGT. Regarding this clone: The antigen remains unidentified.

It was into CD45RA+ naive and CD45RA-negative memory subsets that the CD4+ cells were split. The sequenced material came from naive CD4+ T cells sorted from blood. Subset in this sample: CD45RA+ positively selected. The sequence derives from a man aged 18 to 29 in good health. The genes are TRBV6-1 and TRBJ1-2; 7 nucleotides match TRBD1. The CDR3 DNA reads TGTGCCAGCAGTTGGGACAGTAACTATGGCTACACCTTC. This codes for CASSWDSNYGYTF.